A selection of T cell receptor beta chains follows, all from one sample in a study of blood T cells in healthy people across ages. MiXCR, run by TCRdb on the 5' RACE reads, gives a single entry per CDR3 protein. The table lists more than 1 million distinct CDR3 sequences, under 55% of them singletons. Material: blood. These receptor sequences come from a woman between 55 and 75 years old in good health. Both conserved end residues are part of each CDR3. Size is omitted from some rows. Given values are once, few, many or a class for expanded clones.

abundance	v_gene	len	j_gene	CDR3aa
NA	TRBV6-6	17	TRBJ1-5	CASSPRGASAGNQPQHF
NA	TRBV5-1	14	TRBJ2-5	CASRPGTSVNEQYF
NA	TRBV18	14	TRBJ2-3	CASSMGASTDTQYF
NA	TRBV30	14	TRBJ2-2	CAWSALSTTGELFF
many	TRBV5-1	15	TRBJ2-7	CASSLEGGDSYEQYF
few	TRBV7-9	15	TRBJ2-1	CASSSTSGGHNEQFF
NA	TRBV9	16	TRBJ2-1	CASSVTQGTLGNEQFF
NA	TRBV11-2	16	TRBJ2-5	CASSPQMGRTRETQYF
many	TRBV12-3/TRBV12-4	15	TRBJ2-5	CASSLKGLADETQYF
few	TRBV29-1	14	TRBJ2-1	CSTRGQGASNEQFF
NA	TRBV12-3/TRBV12-4	15	TRBJ1-1	CASTWTGSMNTEAFF
NA	TRBV6-2/TRBV6-3	15	TRBJ1-4	CASSQAGTVNEKLFF
NA	TRBV30	14	TRBJ1-5	CAWSVGTVNQPQHF
NA	TRBV12-3/TRBV12-4	13	TRBJ2-1	CASRYQNSDEQFF
few	TRBV7-9	13	TRBJ1-1	CASSLQNRAQAFF
NA	TRBV27	15	TRBJ1-6	CASSLTGTGVSPLHF
NA	TRBV12-3/TRBV12-4	13	NA	CAGNVRGAYEQYF
many	TRBV10-3	13	TRBJ2-7	CAILSRVRYEQYF
NA	TRBV13	13	TRBJ2-7	CASSFYRSYEQYF
NA	TRBV6-5	11	TRBJ2-1	CASSYWGGQFF
NA	TRBV7-2	16	TRBJ2-3	CANSFDRGVRTDTQYF
NA	TRBV27	13	TRBJ1-5	CASSGSRSQPQHF
few	TRBV4-2	13	TRBJ2-1	CASSQDWVAGQFF
NA	TRBV15	15	TRBJ2-1	CATSDSVASYNEQFF
NA	TRBV5-6	15	TRBJ2-7	CASSFPSQGDYEQYF
NA	TRBV18	14	TRBJ2-5	CASSPTGTKETQYF
few	TRBV14	14	NA	CASSDDAQGCEQYF
NA	TRBV15	15	TRBJ1-2	CATSRDSQGVWGYTF
NA	TRBV12-3/TRBV12-4	17	TRBJ1-1	CASSEGQGTFSNTEAFF
few	TRBV5-5	15	TRBJ2-2	CASSRGLVDRVELFF
NA	TRBV20-1	12	TRBJ1-5	CSGGQYNQPQHF
NA	TRBV25-1	13	TRBJ1-6	CATRQGQVSPLHF
NA	TRBV4-2	14	TRBJ2-1	CASSPLREGDEQFF
NA	TRBV2	14	TRBJ2-5	CATEVRAGQETQYF
NA	TRBV20-1	12	TRBJ2-3	CSAALGADTQYF
once	TRBV15	16	NA	CATSPRIAGSYNEQYF
few	TRBV7-9	15	TRBJ2-1	CASRRRAGADNEQFF
few	TRBV3-1	15	TRBJ2-7	CASSQTAGALYEQYF
few	TRBV27	14	TRBJ2-5	CASSSTTPPGAQYF
many	TRBV29-1	13	TRBJ2-5	CSVTDRPHETQYF
NA	TRBV6-5	16	TRBJ2-7	CASSPFVTVREYEQYF
few	TRBV7-2	14	NA	CASSLGGDYNEQYF
NA	TRBV20-1	16	TRBJ1-1	CSARDHLGQRSTEAFF
NA	TRBV5-5	12	TRBJ2-7	CASSFRPNEQYF
NA	TRBV25-1	13	TRBJ1-6	CASQGTSNSPLHF
NA	TRBV15	15	TRBJ2-7	CATSREGGRLYEQYF
NA	TRBV12-3/TRBV12-4	17	TRBJ1-2	CASSFRLGASANYDYTF
NA	TRBV12-3/TRBV12-4	17	TRBJ2-3	CASSYFTSPSTTDAQYF
few	TRBV11-2	15	TRBJ2-7	CASSNRGLAGDEQYF
NA	TRBV2	16	TRBJ1-1	CASSQGGQGAVAEAFF